This TCR beta chain comes out of a study of blood T cell repertoires in COVID-19. The CDR3 extends over 14 amino acids. Trimming left V 2 bases short and J 0 bases short, with 7 bases between. CDR1 and CDR2 (germline): MDHEN, SYDVKM. The study assigned cohorts using participant-reported clinical history. Sequencing was performed with immunoSEQ multiplex PCR; in TCRdb, only in-frame clones are kept and a portion is missing. The sample lists about 430,000 clones, about 88% occurring once. V is TRBV28 and J is TRBJ1-1; no clear D. This receptor was obtained from a woman between 18 and 29 years old who had been exposed to COVID-19. The sample comprised PBMCs or T cells enriched from blood (not recorded which). The CDR3 spells CASSLSPVNTEAFF. In DNA, the CDR3 is TGTGCCAGCAGTTTAAGTCCAGTGAACACTGAAGCTTTCTTT.